This T cell receptor beta chain was recovered during a study of early T cells in non-severe SARS-CoV-2 infection. Whole-study context: Whole-blood bulk RNA, unsorted, was sequenced, and chains were unpaired. Study-wide results and limits: Private and CD4 specificities were missed by VDJdb matching, which favored anti-spike CD8 responses.

This CDR3 has 18 amino acids. V was pared by 4 bases and J by 3 bases, with 8 bases of the junction left unmatched. CDR1 is KGHSH, CDR2 LQKENI, per germline. On this clonotype itself: Its target is unknown.

The protocol attached unique molecular identifiers to individual cDNA molecules. TCRdb re-derived calls from the 5' RACE reads in MiXCR, one entry per CDR3 protein. The table shows tens of thousands of distinct CDR3 sequences, with around 20% occurring only once. The specimen was whole blood, collected at baseline. This sequence joins TRBV18 and TRBJ2-2; 13 positions match TRBD2. This receptor was obtained from an adult who was a healthcare worker with PCR-confirmed SARS-CoV-2 infection or an uninfected control (not recorded which). CDR3 loop: CASSRTGTSGADTGELFF. CDR3 bases: TGTGCCAGCTCACGTACCGGGACTAGCGGGGCGGACACCGGGGAGCTGTTTTTT.